The 16 T cell receptor beta chains below were found in one sample sequenced in a study of T cells in Graves' hyperthyroidism and ophthalmopathy (dated by TCRdb to the late 2010s). Preparation of the library involved multiplex PCR. This sample was sequenced with an Illumina HiSeq 2000. The TCR beta CDR3 regions were amplified from RNA transcripts. The first round of RT-PCR for the TCR CDR3 was performed with the HTBI primer set and the Qiagen OneStep RT-PCR kit. The public reads were quality trimmed at Q25 with fastp and then assembled into clones with MiXCR by TCRdb, keeping productive beta chains. Here each entry gathers all rows of one CDR3 protein and keeps the most common genes and DNA. The table for this sample lists approximately 560,000 distinct CDR3 sequences; around 14% of them were counted only once. About 7% of the sample is in the top ten clones. Specimen: blood. These TCRs come from a woman aged 30 to 39 with Graves' hyperthyroidism.

This clonotype showed up many times. The rearrangement uses TRBV5-1 and TRBJ2-1, with a tentative D call TRBD1 (5 bases). Trimming cost V 3 bases and J 4 bases, with 8 bases left between them. The germline V gene has CDR1 SGHRS and CDR2 YFSETQ. CDR3 length equals 13 residues. The CDR3 sequence: CASSSDRYNEQFF. The CDR3 DNA follows: TGCGCCAGCAGCTCAGACAGATACAATGAGCAGTTCTTC.

This clonotype was seen a handful of times. The chain combines TRBV29-1 with TRBJ2-1; D remains unclear. V lost 4 bases and J lost 9, with 10 bases in between. Germline values: CDR1 SQVTM, CDR2 ANQGSEA. The CDR3 has 11 amino acids. CDR3 residues: CSVAGVSEQFF. Here the CDR3 DNA reads TGCAGCGTTGCAGGTGTAAGTGAGCAGTTCTTC.

In this sample, this clonotype turned up a few times. This rearrangement joins TRBV7-9 to TRBJ1-1; D might be TRBD1 (5 bases). V was trimmed by 2 bases and J by 1 base, leaving 14 bases between them. The CDR3 loop spans 16 amino acids. Germline V gives CDR1 SEHNR, CDR2 FQNEAQ (reference sequence). CDR3 nucleotide sequence: TGTGCCAGCAGCTTATCGGGGGTCTCAAGGAACACTGAAGCTTTCTTT. Translating gives CASSLSGVSRNTEAFF. The variable domain in full, completed from reference TRBV7-9 and TRBJ1-1, reads DTGVSQNPRHKITKRGQNVTFRCDPISEHNRLYWYRQTLGQGPEFLTYFQNEAQLEKSRLLSDRFSAERPKGSFSTLEIQRTEQGDSAMYLCASSLSGVSRNTEAFFGQGTRLTVV.

This clonotype was observed a few times. The gene calls are TRBV29-1 and TRBJ2-2; weak D call: TRBD2 (5 bases). The germline CDR1 and CDR2 sequences are SQVTM and ANQGSEA. V shed 7 bases and J shed 14 bases, with 20 bases lying between them. This CDR3 has 12 residues. The DNA of the CDR3 is TGCAGCGCAGCCAGAGGGTCCGAGGGACTGTTTTTT. Translation gives CSAARGSEGLFF.

Regarding this clonotype: A much larger clone differs by one base, so this may be a read error. Because the CDR3 is missing its conserved closing phenylalanine or tryptophan, this is likely a read error. This rearrangement joins TRBV28 to TRBJ1-2; possibly TRBD1 for D (5 bases). V lost 1 base to trimming and J lost 0 bases, with 21 bases between them. The CDR3 has 19 amino acids. CDR1 is MDHEN and CDR2 is SYDVKM in the germline V gene. CDR3 amino acids: CASSLSGFGGREANYGYTL. The CDR3 bases are TGTGCCAGCAGTTTATCGGGATTCGGGGGGAGGGAAGCTAACTATGGCTACACCCTC.

Ten or more counts support this clonotype. The chain has TRBV7-9 and TRBJ2-7, with D hard to call. Germline CDR1 and CDR2: SEHNR and FQNEAQ (reference sequence). The CDR3 totals 11 residues. Trimming pared 4 bases from V and 7 bases from J, leaving 8 bases between. CDR3 in amino acids: CASSYGEEQYF. In nucleotides, the CDR3 is TGTGCCAGCAGCTATGGAGAGGAGCAGTACTTC.

This clonotype was observed at least ten times. This chain uses TRBV7-9 with TRBJ2-2; 7 bases fit TRBD2. V dropped 5 bases and J dropped 1; count of bases not matched to a gene: 7. Germline-derived CDR1 and CDR2 are SEHNR and FQNEAQ (reference sequence). The CDR3 consists of 16 residues. The CDR3 spells CASSPIAGENTGELFF. The CDR3 DNA is TGTGCCAGCAGCCCTATTGCGGGAGAGAACACCGGGGAGCTGTTTTTT.

In this sample, this clonotype turned up many times. V gene TRBV29-1 combines with J gene TRBJ2-7; D is possibly TRBD1 (6 bases). The CDR3 sequence is 15 residues long. The V gene lost 0 bases and the J gene lost 2 bases, with 14 bases spanning the gap. Germline CDR1 reads SQVTM; CDR2 reads ANQGSEA. The CDR3 region is CSVEDAAGAPYEQYF. The CDR3 DNA follows: TGCAGCGTTGAAGACGCTGCAGGGGCCCCCTACGAGCAGTACTTC.

This clonotype was observed a few times. The DNA of the CDR3 is TGTGCCAGCATCGGACTAGACAGGGGGGAGCAGTTCTTC. Its protein product is CASIGLDRGEQFF. This rearrangement joins TRBV27 to TRBJ2-1, with 9 bases lining up with TRBD1. Trimming at V came to 7 bases and at J to 10 bases, leaving 8 bases not matched to a gene. CDR1 and CDR2 (germline): MNHEY, SMNVEV (reference sequence). The length of the CDR3 is 13 residues.

This clonotype was found a few times. The chain carries TRBV7-3 and TRBJ1-4; 7 bases map to TRBD1. The germline V gene has CDR1 SGHTA and CDR2 FQGTGA. V shed 4 bases, J shed 0 bases, and the junction held 23 bases outside the gene matches. The CDR3 covers 22 residues. The CDR3 nucleotides read TGTGCCAGCAGCTCGAACAGGGTGGAACCACCGGGACAGAACGCAACTAATGAAAAACTGTTTTTT. Translation: CASSSNRVEPPGQNATNEKLFF.

There are many counts of this clonotype. V and J are TRBV18 and TRBJ1-2; perhaps TRBD1 as D (5 bases). The germline CDR1 and CDR2 sequences are KGHSH and LQKENI. This CDR3 has 14 amino acids. Trimming pared 3 bases from V and 1 base from J, leaving 9 bases between. The chain's CDR3 is CASSPDTDNYGYTF. Here the CDR3 DNA reads TGTGCCAGCTCACCGGACACCGATAACTATGGCTACACCTTC. Supplemented by reference TRBV18 and TRBJ1-2, the full variable domain reads NAGVMQNPRHLVRRRGQEARLRCSPMKGHSHVYWYRQLPEEGLKFMVYLQKENIIDESGMPKERFSAEFPKEGPSILRIQQVVRGDSAAYFCASSPDTDNYGYTFGSGTRLTVV.

This sequence joins TRBV27 and TRBJ1-5; perhaps TRBD1 as D (6 bases). This CDR3 spans 15 amino acids. The germline V and J ends were trimmed by 5 bases and 3 bases, with 14 bases remaining between them. From germline, CDR1 is MNHEY and CDR2 SMNVEV (reference sequence). The CDR3: CASSPLTGINQPQHF. CDR3 nucleotide sequence: TGTGCCAGCAGTCCCTTAACAGGGATCAATCAGCCCCAGCATTTT.

The chain joins TRBV10-1 to TRBJ2-1; 11 bases agree with TRBD2. V lost 7 bases, J lost 7 bases, and 12 bases stayed unmatched. Germline V gives CDR1 WNHNN, CDR2 SYGVQD (reference sequence). There are 16 residues in the CDR3. The CDR3 DNA reads as TGCGCCAGCAAAGGTGGAACTAGCGGGAGTTGGAATGAGCAGTTCTTC. Its translation is CASKGGTSGSWNEQFF.

This clonotype was counted many times. The rearrangement joins TRBV15 to TRBJ1-1; the match to TRBD1 covers 12 bases. V was clipped by 0 bases and J by 0 bases; unmatched bases: 11. CDR3 length: 20 residues. Germline V lookup: CDR1 LNHNV, CDR2 YYDKDF (reference sequence). CDR3 in amino acids: CATSRDRGQGAGYMNTEAFF. CDR3 nucleotides: TGTGCCACCAGCAGAGATCGGGGACAGGGGGCGGGATACATGAACACTGAAGCTTTCTTT. Full variable domain (missing parts from reference TRBV15 and TRBJ1-1): DAMVIQNPRYQVTQFGKPVTLSCSQTLNHNVMYWYQQKSSQAPKLLFHYYDKDFNNEADTPDNFQSRRPNTSFCFLDIRSPGLGDTAMYLCATSRDRGQGAGYMNTEAFFGQGTRLTVV.

This clonotype was recorded at least ten times. The chain has TRBV2 and TRBJ2-2; 7 bases map to TRBD2. This CDR3 contains 13 residues. Losses at the gene ends were 10 bases for V and 6 bases for J; bases not matched to a gene: 8. Germline CDR1 reads SNHLY; CDR2 reads FYNNEI. CDR3 DNA sequence: TGTGCCACGTCTCTAACTAGCGCCGGGGAGCTGTTTTTT. Amino acid sequence: CATSLTSAGELFF.

The chain joins TRBV5-6 to TRBJ2-2; 12 bases fit TRBD2. Trimming removed 0 bases from V and 4 bases from J; junction bases left unmatched: 7. The CDR3 is 18 amino acids. Germline CDR1 reads SGHDT; CDR2 reads YYEEEE. The CDR3 spells CASSLGETSGRVTGELFF. The CDR3, as DNA: TGTGCCAGCAGCTTGGGGGAGACTAGCGGGAGAGTCACCGGGGAGCTGTTTTTT.